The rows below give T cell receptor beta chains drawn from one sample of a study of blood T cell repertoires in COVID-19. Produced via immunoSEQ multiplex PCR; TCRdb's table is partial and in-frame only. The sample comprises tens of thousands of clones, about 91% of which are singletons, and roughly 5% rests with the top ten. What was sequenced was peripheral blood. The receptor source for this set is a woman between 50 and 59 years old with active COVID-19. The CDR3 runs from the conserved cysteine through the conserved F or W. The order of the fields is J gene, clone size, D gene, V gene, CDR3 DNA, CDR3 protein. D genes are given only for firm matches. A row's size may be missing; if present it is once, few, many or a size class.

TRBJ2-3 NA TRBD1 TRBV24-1 TGTGCCACCAGTGATTCTAGGGGACAGGCAAAAGATACGCAGTATTTT CATSDSRGQAKDTQYF
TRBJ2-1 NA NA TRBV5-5 TGTGCCAGCAGCTTAGGGGGAATTATACTCGACAATGAGCAGTTCTTC CASSLGGIILDNEQFF
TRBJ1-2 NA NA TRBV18 TGTGCCAGCTCACCGTGGGAGGGAAACAATGGCTACACCTTC CASSPWEGNNGYTF
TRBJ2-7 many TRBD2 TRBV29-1 TGCAGCGTTGTCGAAGGGGATAGCGGGAGCTACGAGCAGTACTTC CSVVEGDSGSYEQYF
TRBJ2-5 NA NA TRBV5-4 TGTGCCAGCAGGCAGGGGTTGGGAGAGACCCAGTACTTC CASRQGLGETQYF
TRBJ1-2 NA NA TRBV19 TGTGCCAGTAGTATTGTAAATCGGGGGAGCGGCTACACCTTC CASSIVNRGSGYTF
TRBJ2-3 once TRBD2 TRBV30 TGTGCCTGGAGTGGGACTAGCGGGAGAAGTACAGATACGCAGTATTTT CAWSGTSGRSTDTQYF
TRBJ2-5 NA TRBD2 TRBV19 TGTGCCAGTAGTATCGGGTTAGCGGGGCTGACCCAAGAGACCCAGTACTTC CASSIGLAGLTQETQYF
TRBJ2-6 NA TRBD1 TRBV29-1 TGCAGCGTTGAACCCCTGGGACAGGGGGCGATAGGGGCCAACGTCCTGACTTTC CSVEPLGQGAIGANVLTF
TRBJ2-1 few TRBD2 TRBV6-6 TGTGCCAGCTCTATGGGGGAGGGCCGTGGGAATGAGCAGTTCTTC CASSMGEGRGNEQFF
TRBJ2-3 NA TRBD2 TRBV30 TGTGCCTGGAGGGAAAGGCGGGGGGTTTTCGCAGATACGCAGTATTTT CAWRERRGVFADTQYF
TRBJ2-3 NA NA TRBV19 TGTGCCAGTAGTGACCGACTCGATACGCAGTATTTT CASSDRLDTQYF
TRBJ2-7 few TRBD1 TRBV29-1 TGCAGCGTTGAAGGGGACAGGGGGCAGTACTTC CSVEGDRGQYF
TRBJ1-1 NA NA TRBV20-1 TGCAGTGCTAGTATACGGGGGGGGACTGAAGCTTTCTTT CSASIRGGTEAFF
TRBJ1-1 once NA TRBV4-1 TGCGCCAGCAGCCAAGAGACAGGCGGGGGGACTGAAGCTTTCTTT CASSQETGGGTEAFF
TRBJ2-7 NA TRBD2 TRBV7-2 TGTGCCAGCAGTTTACTAGCGGGAGTGTTCAACGAGCAGTACTTC CASSLLAGVFNEQYF
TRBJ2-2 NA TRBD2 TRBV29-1 TGCAGCGTTGGACTAGCGGGAAACACCGGGGAGCTGTTTTTT CSVGLAGNTGELFF
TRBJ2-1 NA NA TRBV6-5 TGTGCCAGCAGTTACCCCCGACTAGGCGGATACAATGAGCAGTTCTTC CASSYPRLGGYNEQFF
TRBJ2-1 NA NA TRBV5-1 TGCGCCAGCAGCTTGGGACTAGTCCCCTCCTACAATGAGCAGTTCTTC CASSLGLVPSYNEQFF
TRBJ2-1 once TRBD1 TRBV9 TGTGCCAGCAGCGTAGGGGGGACAGGGTCCAGTGAGCAGTTCTTC CASSVGGTGSSEQFF
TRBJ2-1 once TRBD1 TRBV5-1 TGCGCCAGCAGCTTGGTCAGGGGGTCCTACAATGAGCAGTTCTTC CASSLVRGSYNEQFF
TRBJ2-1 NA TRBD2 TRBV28 TGTGCCAGCACCCCGACGGGGGGATCCTACAATGAGCAGTTCTTC CASTPTGGSYNEQFF